The clone carrying this T cell receptor (beta chain) occurred many times. Its matching antigen is unknown. The data originate from a study of HIV-infected children after antiretroviral therapy interruption. Study findings and constraints: Naive CD4+ sequences overlapped less between time points once interruption began.

The treatment is: PENTA 11 planned treatment interruption arm or continuous ART arm. This CDR3 region has 17 residues. Trimming took 4 bases from V and 5 from J, leaving 20 bases between them. Germline assignment: CDR1 SGHTA and CDR2 FQGNSA. The TCR library was built from RNA with a 3' RACE protocol and unique molecular identifiers. TCRdb redid the calling of the 3' RACE reads with MiXCR, one entry per CDR3 protein. The sample contains around 41,000 distinct CDR3 sequences, 5% to 8% of which appear only once. The specimen was CD45RA+ CD4+ T cells from PBMCs, pooled from several time points, collected from a donor given antiretroviral therapy, either interrupted or continuous. Noted subset: naive CD4+ CD45RA+ CD45RO- T cells. The receptor comes from a pool of human donors with HIV. The chain combines TRBV7-2 with TRBJ2-2; D is perhaps TRBD1 (6 bases). The CDR3 reads CASSSSSFTGFTGELFF. CDR3 sequence (DNA): TGTGCCAGCAGCTCCTCCAGCTTTACAGGGTTTACCGGGGAGCTGTTTTTT.